One sample yielded the 8 T cell receptor beta chains listed below, sequenced in a study of memory B cells and T cells in multiple sclerosis. Method: immunoSEQ multiplex PCR; TCRdb's copy keeps in-frame clones and lacks some. The table has about 7,600 clones, roughly three fifths seen once. Sequenced material: memory (CD45RO+) CD8+ T cells from blood. These receptors originate from a human donor with multiple sclerosis.

This clone was found a few times. Other DNA sequences of this sample code for an identical CDR3. The V call is TRBV6-4, the J call TRBJ2-2, with 11 bases that match TRBD1. CDR3 length equals 15 residues. V lost 9 bases, J lost 5 bases, and 8 bases stayed unmatched. Looked up from germline, CDR1 is MRHNA and CDR2 is SNTAGT. CDR3 coding DNA: TGTGCCAGTAGTCCCGGGACAGGGGGAACCGGGGAGCTGTTTTTT. Protein sequence: CASSPGTGGTGELFF.

The rearrangement uses TRBV2 and TRBJ2-7; 8 nucleotides line up with TRBD2. Germline values: CDR1 SNHLY, CDR2 FYNNEI. The V segment lost 9 bases and the J segment 3 bases; nucleotides outside the gene matches: 13. There are 15 residues in the CDR3. CDR3 loop: CASTLTAGGHYEQYF. In DNA form, the CDR3 reads TGTGCCAGTACCTTAACGGCGGGAGGCCACTACGAGCAGTACTTC.

The chain couples TRBV13 to TRBJ2-1, with 7 bases lining up with TRBD1. Germline CDR1 is PRHDT and CDR2 is FYEKMQ (reference sequence). The CDR3 loop spans 15 amino acids. V dropped 5 bases and J dropped 2; count of bases not matched to a gene: 6. This CDR3 reads CASSPGTEPYNEQFF. CDR3 bases: TGTGCCAGCAGCCCGGGGACAGAGCCCTACAATGAGCAGTTCTTC.

CDR3 in amino acids: CASRGTGGTYEQYF. Here the CDR3 DNA reads TGTGCCAGCAGGGGGACAGGGGGGACCTACGAGCAGTACTTC. V usage is TRBV7-9 and J usage is TRBJ2-7; 11 bases fit TRBD1. Germline assignment: CDR1 SEHNR and CDR2 FQNEAQ (reference sequence). The CDR3 totals 14 residues. Trimming removed 6 bases from V and 2 bases from J; junction bases left unmatched: 3.

This clone has a handful of counts. A far more abundant clone sits one base away, making this likely a read error. The chain carries TRBV4-2 and TRBJ1-1, with D possibly matching TRBD1 (5 bases). This CDR3 spans 13 amino acids. V gave up 0 bases and J gave up 10 bases, with 12 bases separating them. In germline, CDR1 is LGHNA, CDR2 YNFKEQ. For the CDR3, the DNA is TGTGCCAGCAGCCAAGATGGGGGAGGGACAGCTTTCTTT. It yields the protein CASSQDGGGTAFF.

With respect to this clone: A read error may account for a junction end that differs from germline. The V gene is TRBV9, the J gene TRBJ1-3, with 8 bases matching TRBD1. The CDR3 sequence is 16 residues long. The germline gives CDR1 SGDLS, CDR2 YYNGEE. The CDR3 coding sequence is TGTGACAGCGGAGCGGACAGGGCACTCTCTGGAAACACCATATATTTT. This encodes CDSGADRALSGNTIYF.

The CDR3 here is CASIPRDTSYEQYF. DNA for the CDR3: TGTGCCAGTATACCCCGGGACACCTCCTACGAGCAGTACTTC. The rearrangement uses TRBV2 and TRBJ2-7; weak D call: TRBD1 (6 bases). CDR3 length equals 14 residues. Germline V gene sequence: CDR1 SNHLY, CDR2 FYNNEI. Trimming cost V 9 bases and J 0 bases, with 15 bases left between them.

This clone was recorded a few times. The chain has TRBV28 and TRBJ1-4, with 11 bases that match TRBD1. The CDR3 length is 18 residues. After removal of 5 bases from V and 2 bases from J, the junction contained 10 bases not matched to a gene. Germline V lookup: CDR1 MDHEN, CDR2 SYDVKM. CDR3 DNA sequence: TGTGCCAGCAGTCCTCGGACAGGGGGCCTTTGGACTAATGAAAAACTGTTTTTT. It translates to CASSPRTGGLWTNEKLFF.